This T cell receptor (beta chain) appears in the sequencing data of a study of cytomegalovirus exposure and HLA in healthy donors. A note on this clone: Its cognate antigen is unknown.

CDR3 length: 15 residues. Study-wide results and caveats: Some V segments could not be told apart, so they were left out, TRBV6-2 and TRBV6-3 among them.

The PCR used 60 Vbeta and 13 Jbeta primers. Sequencing used immunoSEQ multiplex PCR; TCRdb keeps in-frame clones, though not all of them. The data show 98,000 or so clones, roughly three quarters seen once. This receptor was taken from a female donor in good health and CMV-seronegative. The sequenced sample was PBMCs. The V gene is TRBV21-1, the J gene TRBJ2-1; TRBD2, the D gene given by the table, was not confirmed from the DNA. TRBV21-1 is a pseudogene segment. The CDR3, as DNA: TGTGCCAGCATTTCGTTAGCGGGAGAGCACAATGAGCAGTTCTTC. Its translation: CASISLAGEHNEQFF.